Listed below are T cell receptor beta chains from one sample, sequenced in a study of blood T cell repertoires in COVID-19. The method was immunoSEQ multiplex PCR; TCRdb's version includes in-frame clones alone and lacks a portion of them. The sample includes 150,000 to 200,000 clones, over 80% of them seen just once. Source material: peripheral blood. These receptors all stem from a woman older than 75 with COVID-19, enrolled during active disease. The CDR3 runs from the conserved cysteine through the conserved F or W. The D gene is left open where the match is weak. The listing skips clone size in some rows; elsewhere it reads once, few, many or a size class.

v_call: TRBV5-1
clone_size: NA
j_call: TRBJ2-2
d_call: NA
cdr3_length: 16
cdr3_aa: CASSPLPGHNTGELFF
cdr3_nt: TGCGCCAGCAGCCCCCTCCCGGGACACAACACCGGGGAGCTGTTTTTT

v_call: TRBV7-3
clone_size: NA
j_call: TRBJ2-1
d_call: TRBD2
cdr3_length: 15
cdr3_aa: CASSLSSGSHNEQFF
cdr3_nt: TGTGCCAGCAGCTTATCCAGCGGGAGTCACAATGAGCAGTTCTTC

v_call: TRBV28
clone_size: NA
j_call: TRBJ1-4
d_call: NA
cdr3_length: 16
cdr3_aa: CASSLFRVATNEKLFF
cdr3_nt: TGTGCCAGCAGTTTATTCAGGGTTGCAACTAATGAAAAACTGTTTTTT

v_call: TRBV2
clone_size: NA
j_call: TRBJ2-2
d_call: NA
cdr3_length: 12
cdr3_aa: CASRVEAGELFF
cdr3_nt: TGTGCCAGCAGGGTGGAGGCCGGGGAGCTGTTTTTT

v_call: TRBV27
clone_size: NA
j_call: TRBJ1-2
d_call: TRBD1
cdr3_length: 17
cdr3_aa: CASSSPDRGQGNYGYTF
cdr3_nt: TGTGCCAGCAGTTCCCCGGACAGGGGGCAGGGAAACTATGGCTACACCTTC

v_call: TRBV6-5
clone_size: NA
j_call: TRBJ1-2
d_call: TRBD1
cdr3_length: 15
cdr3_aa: CASSFQTGGTYGYTF
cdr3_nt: TGTGCCAGCAGTTTCCAGACAGGGGGCACCTATGGCTACACCTTC

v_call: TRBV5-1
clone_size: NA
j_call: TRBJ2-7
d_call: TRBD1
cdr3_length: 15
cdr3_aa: CASSPLTGKSYEQYF
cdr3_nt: TGCGCCAGCAGCCCCTTGACAGGGAAATCCTACGAGCAGTACTTC

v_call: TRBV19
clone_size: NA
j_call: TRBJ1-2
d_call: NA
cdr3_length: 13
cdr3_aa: CASSIGAGYGYTF
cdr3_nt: TGTGCCAGTAGTATAGGGGCAGGCTATGGCTACACCTTC

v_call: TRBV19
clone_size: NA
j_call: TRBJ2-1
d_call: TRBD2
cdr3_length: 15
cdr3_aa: CASSPPAGGYNEQFF
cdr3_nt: TGTGCCAGTTCCCCCCCAGCGGGGGGGTACAATGAGCAGTTCTTC

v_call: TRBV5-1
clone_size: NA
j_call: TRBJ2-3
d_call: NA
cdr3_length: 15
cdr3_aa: CASSAGTVDTDTQYF
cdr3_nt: TGCGCCAGCAGCGCGGGGACGGTTGACACAGATACGCAGTATTTT

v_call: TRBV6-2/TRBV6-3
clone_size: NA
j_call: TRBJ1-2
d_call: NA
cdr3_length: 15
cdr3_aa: CASSSLRFSNNGYTF
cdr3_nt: TGTGCCAGCAGTTCCCTTCGGTTTAGTAATAATGGCTACACCTTC

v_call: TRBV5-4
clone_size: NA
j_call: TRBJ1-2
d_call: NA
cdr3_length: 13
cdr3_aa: CASSLGGTGSSTF
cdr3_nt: TGTGCCAGCAGCCTGGGGGGTACAGGATCAAGCACCTTC

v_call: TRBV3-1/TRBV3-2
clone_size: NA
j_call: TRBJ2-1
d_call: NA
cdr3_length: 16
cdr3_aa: CASSHWARLAGNEQFF
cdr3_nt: TGTGCCAGCAGCCACTGGGCACGATTGGCGGGCAATGAGCAGTTCTTC

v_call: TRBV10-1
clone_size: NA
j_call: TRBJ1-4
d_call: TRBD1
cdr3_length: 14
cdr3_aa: CASRRQGGNEKLFF
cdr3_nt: TGCGCCAGCAGGAGACAGGGGGGGAATGAAAAACTGTTTTTT

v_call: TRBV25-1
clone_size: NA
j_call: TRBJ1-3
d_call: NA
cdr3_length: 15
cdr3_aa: CASSDRTVSGNTIYF
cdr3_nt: TGTGCCAGCAGTGACCGGACAGTCTCTGGAAACACCATATATTTT

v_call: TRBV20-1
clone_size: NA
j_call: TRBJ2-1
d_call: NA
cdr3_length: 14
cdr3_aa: CSASLATDGYEQFF
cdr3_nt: TGCAGTGCTAGTTTGGCTACCGACGGGTATGAGCAGTTCTTC

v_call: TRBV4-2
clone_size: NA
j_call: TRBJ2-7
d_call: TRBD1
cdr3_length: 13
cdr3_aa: CASGRDRRDEQYF
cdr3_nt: TGTGCCAGCGGACGGGACAGGCGGGACGAGCAGTACTTC

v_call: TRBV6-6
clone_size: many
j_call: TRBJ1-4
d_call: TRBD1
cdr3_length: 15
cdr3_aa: CASSYGDDRDEKLFF
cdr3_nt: TGTGCCAGCAGTTACGGGGATGACAGGGATGAAAAACTGTTTTTT

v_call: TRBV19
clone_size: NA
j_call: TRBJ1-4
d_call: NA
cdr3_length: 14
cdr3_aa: CATRSGQINEKLFF
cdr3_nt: TGTGCCACCCGTTCCGGACAGATAAATGAAAAACTGTTTTTT

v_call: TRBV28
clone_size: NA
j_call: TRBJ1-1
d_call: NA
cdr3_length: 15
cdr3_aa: CASPPPGGLIAEAFF
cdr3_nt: TGTGCCAGCCCACCTCCCGGGGGATTAATCGCTGAAGCTTTCTTT

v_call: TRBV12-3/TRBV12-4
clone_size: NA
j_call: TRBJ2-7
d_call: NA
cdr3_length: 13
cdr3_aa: CASSQSGSAEQYF
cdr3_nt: TGTGCCAGCAGCCAATCCGGGAGCGCCGAGCAGTACTTC

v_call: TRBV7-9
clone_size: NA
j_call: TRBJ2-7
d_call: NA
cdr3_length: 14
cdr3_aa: CASSSLYRGYEQYF
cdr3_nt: TGTGCCAGCAGCTCCCTCTATCGGGGCTACGAGCAGTACTTC

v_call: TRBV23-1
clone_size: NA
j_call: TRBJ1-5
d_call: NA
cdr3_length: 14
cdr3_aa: CASRPLTGRQPQHF
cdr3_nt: TGCGCCAGCAGACCGCTAACAGGGCGTCAGCCCCAGCATTTT

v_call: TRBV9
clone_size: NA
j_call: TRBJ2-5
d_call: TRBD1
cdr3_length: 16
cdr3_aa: CASSQAGQGRGETQYF
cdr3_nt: TGTGCCAGCAGTCAGGCCGGACAGGGAAGGGGAGAGACCCAGTACTTC

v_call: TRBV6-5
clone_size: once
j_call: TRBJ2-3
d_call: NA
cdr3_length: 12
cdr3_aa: CASSLVGDTQYF
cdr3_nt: TGTGCCAGCAGCCTAGTCGGAGATACGCAGTATTTT

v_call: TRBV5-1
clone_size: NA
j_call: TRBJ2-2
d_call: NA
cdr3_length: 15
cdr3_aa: CASSPAGGSPGELFF
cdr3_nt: TGCGCCAGCAGCCCCGCAGGAGGTAGTCCCGGGGAGCTGTTTTTT